This T cell receptor beta chain is drawn from a study of blood T cell repertoires in COVID-19. Turning to the study itself: Both acute and convalescent COVID-19 samples were obtained from the United States, Italy and Spain. Sample material is recorded as cDNA or gDNA derived from T cells, B-cell-depleted T cells, or PBMCs.

Authors' data handling: Reference gene primers were amplified, and this amplification served to estimate nucleated cell counts. Profiling relied on immunoSEQ multiplex PCR, and the TCRdb table lists in-frame clones only, not all of them. The DNA gave D and trimming, while V, J and clone size come from that table. The repertoire holds 150,000 to 200,000 clones, around 79% seen once, with 5.5% to 7% in the top ten. Trimming pared 1 base from V and 7 bases from J, leaving 14 bases between. The CDR3 has 14 amino acids. Looked up from germline, CDR1 is SGHTA and CDR2 is FQGNSA. Followed over time, Seattle patients had been enrolled while infection was active.

The TCR comes from a woman in her forties with COVID-19, enrolled during active disease. The chain couples TRBV7-2 to TRBJ2-7; D perhaps matches TRBD2 (5 bases). The specimen was peripheral blood. The CDR3 region is CASSLVVLTGEQYF. The CDR3, as DNA: TGTGCCAGCAGCTTAGTGGTCCTAACGGGAGAGCAGTACTTC.